This T cell receptor (beta chain) was captured by sequencing in a study of blood T cell repertoires in COVID-19. Overall study context: From T cells, B-cell-depleted T cells, or PBMCs came the material, which was cDNA or gDNA.

The CDR3 totals 14 residues. The V gene's germline CDR1 is SGHRS and CDR2 YFSETQ. Trimming cost V 2 bases and J 10 bases, with 16 bases left between them. Original data processing: Amplification with reference gene primers provided the estimates of nucleated cell counts. Data came from immunoSEQ multiplex PCR; TCRdb stores just in-frame clones and leaves some out. From that table come the V and J calls and clone size; the DNA was used to work out D and trimming. Of 210,000 or so clones detected, around 80% appear once; the ten largest clones hold 10%. The chain joins TRBV5-1 to TRBJ2-1, with TRBD2 as a possible D gene (5 bases). The receptor was derived from a woman of 80 years or more with acute or convalescent COVID-19. The specimen was peripheral blood. Written as DNA, the CDR3 is TGCGCCAGCAGCTTTTCTCGGGATAGCGTAGAGCAGTTCTTC. This translates into CASSFSRDSVEQFF.